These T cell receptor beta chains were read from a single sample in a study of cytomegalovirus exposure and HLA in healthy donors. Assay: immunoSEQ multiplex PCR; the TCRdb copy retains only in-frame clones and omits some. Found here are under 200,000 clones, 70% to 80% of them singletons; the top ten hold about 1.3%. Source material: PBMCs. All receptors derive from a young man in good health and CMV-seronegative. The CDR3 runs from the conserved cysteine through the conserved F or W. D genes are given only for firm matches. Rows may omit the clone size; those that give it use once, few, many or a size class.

CASSPDRGGNTIYF	TGTGCCAGCTCCCCGGACAGGGGTGGAAACACCATATATTTT	TRBD1	TRBJ1-3	NA	TRBV18
CASSPTGGVQETQYF	TGTGCCAGCAGTCCTACAGGGGGAGTCCAAGAGACCCAGTACTTC	TRBD1	TRBJ2-5	NA	TRBV28
CAISSGTGVQPQHF	TGTGCCATCAGCTCCGGGACAGGGGTTCAGCCCCAGCATTTT	TRBD1	TRBJ1-5	NA	TRBV10-3
CASSLARSGVVDEQFF	TGTGCCAGCAGCTTAGCTCGGTCAGGGGTAGTCGATGAGCAGTTCTTC	NA	TRBJ2-1	NA	TRBV7-9
CASSFSGYGYTF	TGTGCCAGCAGTTTCTCAGGGTATGGCTACACCTTC	NA	TRBJ1-2	NA	TRBV27
CASSSPGQGHYEQYF	TGTGCCAGCAGTTCACCGGGACAGGGACATTACGAGCAGTACTTC	TRBD1	TRBJ2-7	NA	TRBV27
CAWRIDRLQTYEQYF	TGTGCCTGGAGAATAGACAGGCTTCAAACCTACGAGCAGTACTTC	NA	TRBJ2-7	NA	TRBV30
CASSPGGASEQFF	TGTGCCAGCAGCCCCGGTGGGGCGAGTGAGCAGTTCTTC	NA	TRBJ2-1	once	TRBV7-3
CASSHRGSSYNEQFF	TGTGCCAGCAGCCACAGGGGAAGCTCCTACAATGAGCAGTTCTTC	NA	TRBJ2-1	few	TRBV14
CSVLTGSSYEQYF	TGCAGCGTCCTGACAGGCAGCTCCTACGAGCAGTACTTC	NA	TRBJ2-7	NA	TRBV29-1
CASSLAAADSVNTGELFF	TGTGCCAGCAGCTTAGCGGCGGCGGACTCGGTAAACACCGGGGAGCTGTTTTTT	NA	TRBJ2-2	NA	TRBV11-2
CASTQYREETQYF	TGTGCCAGCACCCAGTACAGGGAAGAGACCCAGTACTTC	NA	TRBJ2-5	NA	TRBV2
CASSAGTQNIQYF	TGCGCCAGCAGCGCCGGGACTCAAAACATTCAGTACTTC	NA	TRBJ2-4	NA	TRBV5-1
CASSPIYPGTGLATEAFF	TGTGCCAGCTCACCAATTTATCCCGGGACAGGGTTGGCGACTGAAGCTTTCTTT	TRBD1	TRBJ1-1	NA	TRBV18
CASSLASGRINEQFF	TGTGCCAGCAGCTTAGCTAGCGGGAGAATCAATGAGCAGTTCTTC	TRBD2	TRBJ2-1	NA	TRBV7-9
CASGLAGADKTNTGELFF	TGTGCTAGTGGTTTGGCCGGCGCGGACAAGACGAACACCGGGGAGCTGTTTTTT	NA	TRBJ2-2	NA	TRBV12-5
CASSEGHEAGGYEQYF	TGTGCCAGCAGTGAAGGACATGAAGCGGGGGGATACGAGCAGTACTTC	TRBD2	TRBJ2-7	NA	TRBV6-1
CASRRTGAVNPLHF	TGTGCCAGCAGGAGGACAGGGGCCGTTAATCCCCTCCACTTT	TRBD1	TRBJ1-6	NA	TRBV28
CASSLDGRENNEQFF	TGTGCCAGCAGCTTAGACGGTCGGGAAAACAATGAGCAGTTCTTC	NA	TRBJ2-1	NA	TRBV7-6
CATSRGAGSNTEAFF	TGTGCCACCAGCAGAGGCGCAGGGTCGAACACTGAAGCTTTCTTT	NA	TRBJ1-1	NA	TRBV15
CASGPQQGSDYGYTF	TGTGCCAGCGGGCCACAGCAGGGCTCTGACTATGGCTACACCTTC	NA	TRBJ1-2	NA	TRBV6-5
CASSPDPRQRNEKLFF	TGTGCCAGCAGCCCAGATCCGAGACAGCGTAATGAAAAACTGTTTTTT	NA	TRBJ1-4	NA	TRBV11-2
CASSAGTGGDEKLFF	TGTGCCAGCAGTGCAGGAACGGGGGGCGACGAAAAACTGTTTTTT	NA	TRBJ1-4	few	TRBV6-1
CASMEIGGGGYTF	TGTGCCAGCATGGAAATCGGGGGGGGAGGCTACACCTTC	NA	TRBJ1-2	NA	TRBV6-5
CASALQGPNTEAFF	TGTGCCAGCGCACTCCAGGGTCCTAACACTGAAGCTTTCTTT	NA	TRBJ1-1	NA	TRBV27
CASSYSPTYGYTF	TGTGCCAGCAGTTACTCCCCGACTTATGGCTACACCTTC	NA	TRBJ1-2	NA	TRBV6-5
CAIRQGANTGELFF	TGTGCCATCAGACAGGGGGCGAACACCGGGGAGCTGTTTTTT	TRBD1	TRBJ2-2	NA	TRBV10-3
CASSPGTSGRANEQFF	TGTGCCAGCAGCCCCGGGACTAGCGGGAGGGCGAATGAGCAGTTCTTC	TRBD2	TRBJ2-1	NA	TRBV7-6
CASRGTVETQYF	TGTGCCAGCAGGGGGACAGTAGAGACCCAGTACTTC	TRBD1	TRBJ2-5	NA	TRBV2
CAWSVKGGQGALDTQYF	TGTGCCTGGAGTGTAAAAGGGGGTCAGGGTGCTTTGGATACGCAGTATTTT	NA	TRBJ2-3	NA	TRBV30
CASSEDRRPYEQYF	TGTGCCAGCAGCGAGGACAGGAGACCCTACGAGCAGTACTTC	TRBD1	TRBJ2-7	NA	TRBV7-9
CASSPSQRGSTDTQYF	TGCGCCAGCAGCCCCTCCCAGCGGGGGAGCACAGATACGCAGTATTTT	TRBD2	TRBJ2-3	few	TRBV4-3
CASSLGLTGRAYEQYF	TGTGCCAGCAGCTTAGGCTTAACGGGGAGAGCCTACGAGCAGTACTTC	NA	TRBJ2-7	once	TRBV13
CASSPRGGDEQYF	TGTGCCAGTAGCCCCCGCGGGGGCGACGAGCAGTACTTC	NA	TRBJ2-7	NA	TRBV19
CASRKEGQRLSGANVLTF	TGCGCCAGCAGAAAAGAGGGACAGCGCTTATCTGGGGCCAACGTCCTGACTTTC	TRBD1	TRBJ2-6	NA	TRBV5-1
CASSESRRTDGKNIQYF	TGCGCCAGCAGTGAGTCGAGGAGGACGGACGGCAAAAACATTCAGTACTTC	NA	TRBJ2-4	NA	TRBV10-1
CASSQDGLRRAGGGGNTIYF	TGCGCCAGCAGCCAAGATGGCTTGAGGCGCGCAGGGGGTGGTGGAAACACCATATATTTT	TRBD1	TRBJ1-3	NA	TRBV4-3
CSAGTDNYEQYF	TGCAGCGCGGGGACAGACAACTACGAGCAGTACTTC	TRBD1	TRBJ2-7	NA	TRBV29-1
CASSTTRGLAGYEQYF	TGTGCCAGTAGTACCACGAGGGGCTTAGCGGGCTACGAGCAGTACTTC	TRBD2	TRBJ2-7	NA	TRBV19
CASSVEAYRSSYNEQFF	TGTGCCAGCAGCGTAGAAGCGTACCGCAGCTCCTACAATGAGCAGTTCTTC	NA	TRBJ2-1	NA	TRBV9
CARSFKTYDYNEQFF	TGTGCCAGAAGCTTTAAGACATATGACTACAATGAGCAGTTCTTC	NA	TRBJ2-1	NA	TRBV5-3
CAWSAHSYGYTF	TGTGCCTGGAGTGCCCATAGCTATGGCTACACCTTC	NA	TRBJ1-2	NA	TRBV30
CASSLRPKETQYF	TGTGCCAGCAGCTTAAGGCCGAAGGAGACCCAGTACTTC	NA	TRBJ2-5	NA	TRBV7-3
CASGRTDRYEQYF	TGTGCCAGCGGGAGGACCGATCGCTACGAGCAGTACTTC	NA	TRBJ2-7	NA	TRBV6-5
CASSLNSRGQPQHF	TGTGCCAGCAGCTTAAACAGTCGGGGTCAGCCCCAGCATTTT	NA	TRBJ1-5	NA	TRBV7-2
CASSEPPRARALRGSNQPQHF	TGCGCCAGCAGTGAGCCACCTCGGGCTCGAGCCCTTCGGGGTAGCAATCAGCCCCAGCATTTT	NA	TRBJ1-5	few	TRBV10-1
CASSLSPYRQYNEQFF	TGTGCCAGCAGCTTATCCCCGTACAGACAGTACAATGAGCAGTTCTTC	NA	TRBJ2-1	NA	TRBV7-3
CASRGTGGNQPQHF	TGTGCCAGCAGAGGGACAGGGGGCAATCAGCCCCAGCATTTT	TRBD1	TRBJ1-5	NA	TRBV6-1
CASSKLFDTQYF	TGTGCCAGCAGCAAGCTCTTTGATACGCAGTATTTT	NA	TRBJ2-3	NA	TRBV9
CASSRDRRYEQYF	TGTGCCAGCAGCAGGGACAGGAGGTACGAGCAGTACTTC	TRBD1	TRBJ2-7	NA	TRBV27
CAWSVGASGNTIYF	TGTGCCTGGAGTGTAGGGGCCTCTGGAAACACCATATATTTT	NA	TRBJ1-3	NA	TRBV30